The 31 T cell receptor beta chains in this list originate from one sample, sequenced in a study of OX40 agonist ivuxolimab in advanced cancers. This table comes from immunoSEQ multiplex PCR, and its TCRdb copy is limited to in-frame clones, with some not included. Among tens of thousands of clones listed, 86% were seen once. Here the sequenced sample was CD4+ or CD8+ T cells sorted from blood, taken in a trial of the OX40 agonist ivuxolimab. The receptor source for this set is an adult with an advanced solid tumor such as melanoma, head and neck, liver or kidney cancer.

This rearrangement joins TRBV5-1 to TRBJ1-4; TRBD1 agrees at 10 bases. The CDR3 extends over 15 amino acids. Germline CDR1 is SGHRS and CDR2 is YFSETQ. J lost 7 bases, V lost 3 bases, and 6 bases had no gene match. The CDR3 loop is CASSSTGTGAEKLFF. The CDR3 nucleotides are TGCGCCAGCAGCTCTACCGGGACAGGGGCTGAAAAACTGTTTTTT. Combining the CDR3 with reference TRBV5-1 and TRBJ1-4 gives the whole variable domain KAGVTQTPRYLIKTRGQQVTLSCSPISGHRSVSWYQQTPGQGLQFLFEYFSETQRNKGNFPGRFSGRQFSNSRSEMNVSTLELGDSALYLCASSSTGTGAEKLFFGSGTQLSVL.

The chain carries TRBV5-6 and TRBJ2-7; TRBD1 matches 9 bases. In germline, CDR1 is SGHDT, CDR2 YYEEEE. The J segment lost 3 bases and the V segment lost 4 bases, leaving 2 bases of the junction unmatched. This CDR3 spans 13 amino acids. For the CDR3, the DNA is TGTGCCAGCAGCACAGGGGGCATCTACGAGCAGTACTTC. Protein product: CASSTGGIYEQYF.

The V and J genes are TRBV7-3 and TRBJ1-5, with no clear D. Germline assignment: CDR1 SGHTA and CDR2 FQGTGA. Trimming removed 2 bases from V and 8 bases from J, with 13 bases in between. This CDR3 has 14 amino acids. The CDR3 loop is CASSLRRDPKPQHF. CDR3 nucleotide sequence: TGTGCCAGCAGCTTACGACGAGACCCGAAGCCCCAGCATTTT.

This rearrangement joins TRBV28 to TRBJ2-5, with TRBD2 matching 9 bases. The CDR3 runs 14 residues. J lost 4 bases, V lost 6 bases, and 6 bases had no gene match. The germline gives CDR1 MDHEN, CDR2 SYDVKM. The CDR3 sequence is CASRLAGVGETQYF. CDR3 nucleotide sequence: TGTGCCAGCAGATTAGCGGGAGTAGGAGAGACCCAGTACTTC.

V usage is TRBV7-8 and J usage is TRBJ2-1; D unresolved. The CDR3 consists of 15 residues. Germline CDR1 SGHVS, CDR2 FQNEAQ. With 1 base removed from V and 0 bases from J, the gap between germline ends came to 7 bases. CDR3 coding DNA: TGTGCCAGCAGCTTAGGGGCTAGCTCCTACAATGAGCAGTTCTTC. Protein sequence: CASSLGASSYNEQFF.

In this sample, this clone is medium-sized (0.01 to 0.1%). This chain links TRBV4-1 with TRBJ2-1; 11 nucleotides match TRBD2. Germline-derived CDR1 and CDR2 are MGHRA and YSYEKL. The CDR3 runs to 19 residues. With 0 bases clipped from V and 5 bases from J, the junction kept 12 bases outside the gene matches. This CDR3 reads CASSQEELAGGLGDNEQFF. CDR3 in DNA: TGCGCCAGCAGCCAAGAGGAGCTAGCGGGGGGTTTAGGGGACAATGAGCAGTTCTTC.

This clone is a singleton in its sample. The chain links TRBV7-9 to TRBJ2-2; the D is unclear. The CDR3 extends over 14 amino acids. The V and J ends lost 0 bases and 3 bases respectively, with 5 bases between them. Germline CDR1 SEHNR, CDR2 FQNEAQ (reference sequence). This CDR3 is CASSLAGYTGELFF. As DNA, the CDR3 is TGTGCCAGCAGCTTAGCGGGATACACCGGGGAGCTGTTTTTT.

The J gene is TRBJ2-1, the V gene TRBV5-5; possible D gene TRBD2, 6 bases. V dropped 3 bases and J dropped 2 bases, with 15 bases sitting between them. This CDR3 is built from 16 residues. Germline CDR1 is SGHKS and CDR2 is YYEKEE (reference sequence). The CDR3 nucleotides are TGTGCCAGCAGCTCAAGACTAGGTTTCGCCTACAATGAGCAGTTCTTC. Residues: CASSSRLGFAYNEQFF.

The rearrangement joins TRBV27 to TRBJ2-7, with TRBD1 identical over 7 bases. V trimming: 5 bases; J trimming: 2 bases; junction bases outside the gene matches: 6. Germline V CDR1 and CDR2: MNHEY, SMNVEV (reference sequence). The CDR3 runs 14 residues. The CDR3 DNA reads TGTGCCAGCAGTGCATACAGGGGAACCTACGAGCAGTACTTC. Its translation: CASSAYRGTYEQYF.

This chain joins TRBV30 and TRBJ1-4; the match to TRBD1 covers 10 bases. Germline lookup yields CDR1 GTSNPN and CDR2 SVGIG (reference sequence). The J segment lost 7 bases and the V segment lost 1 base, leaving 3 bases of the junction unmatched. The CDR3 covers 14 residues. CDR3 DNA sequence: TGTGCCTGGAGTGGGACAGGGGGGCCTGAAAAACTGTTTTTT. Amino acids: CAWSGTGGPEKLFF.

This rearrangement joins TRBV28 to TRBJ2-3; 15 bases match TRBD2. Germline loops: CDR1 MDHEN, CDR2 SYDVKM. This CDR3 region has 18 residues. With V trimmed by 6 bases and J by 4 bases, 11 bases remained unmatched. CDR3 sequence: CASSKGLAGGPDSDTQYF. DNA of the CDR3: TGTGCCAGCAGCAAGGGACTAGCGGGGGGTCCTGATTCAGATACGCAGTATTTT.

The CDR3 loop reads CASSLDPGQGVNYGYTF. Here the CDR3 DNA reads TGTGCCAGCAGCTTAGATCCCGGACAGGGGGTTAACTATGGCTACACCTTC. This chain connects TRBV11-2 to TRBJ1-2; 10 nucleotides line up with TRBD1. The trim removed 0 bases at V and 1 base at J, leaving 5 bases unmatched. The germline V gene encodes CDR1 SGHAT and CDR2 FQNNGV. This CDR3 has 17 amino acids.

V and J are TRBV2 and TRBJ1-2; D unclear. The V end was cut by 8 bases, the J end by 8 bases, with 27 bases between. The CDR3 length is 16 residues. Germline CDR1 SNHLY, CDR2 FYNNEI. This CDR3 reads CASSPGSKDLLGGYTF. DNA of the CDR3: TGTGCCAGCTCGCCCGGGTCGAAGGACCTCCTAGGGGGCTACACCTTC.

The chain employs TRBV27 and TRBJ2-5; TRBD1 might be the D (5 bases). The CDR3 consists of 15 residues. Trimming shortened V by 4 bases and J by 0 bases, and 12 bases separated the two germline ends. CDR1 is MNHEY and CDR2 is SMNVEV in the germline V gene (reference sequence). CDR3 in amino acids: CASSYRTPYQETQYF. As DNA, the CDR3 is TGTGCCAGCAGTTACCGGACACCGTACCAAGAGACCCAGTACTTC.

The chain employs TRBV7-9 and TRBJ2-7; D ambiguous. Trimming removed 5 bases from V and 0 bases from J, with 11 bases in between. The CDR3 runs to 14 residues. The V gene's germline CDR1 is SEHNR and CDR2 FQNEAQ (reference sequence). This CDR3 reads CASSPHGDSYEQYF. CDR3 DNA: TGTGCCAGCAGCCCCCATGGGGACTCCTACGAGCAGTACTTC.

V usage is TRBV19 and J usage is TRBJ2-5; the D is unclear. The CDR3 contains 13 residues. V was shortened by 2 bases and J by 0 bases, with 4 bases between the two germline ends. Germline assignment: CDR1 LNHDA and CDR2 SQIVND (reference sequence). The CDR3: CASSIFNQETQYF. The DNA for the CDR3 is TGTGCCAGTAGTATATTCAACCAAGAGACCCAGTACTTC.

Written as DNA, the CDR3 is TGTGCCAGCAGTTACGGGGGGACTAGCGGTTACACCGGGGAGCTGTTTTTT. This gives the protein CASSYGGTSGYTGELFF. The J gene is TRBJ2-2, the V gene TRBV27; 11 nucleotides line up with TRBD2. From germline, CDR1 is MNHEY and CDR2 SMNVEV (reference sequence). This CDR3 comprises 17 residues. V trimming: 4 bases; J trimming: 3 bases; junction bases outside the gene matches: 7.

The rearrangement links TRBV9 to TRBJ2-2; D may correspond to TRBD1 or TRBD2 (5 bases each). The CDR3 has 15 amino acids. Germline-derived CDR1 and CDR2 are SGDLS and YYNGEE. V was clipped by 3 bases and J by 4 bases, with 13 bases between them. CDR3 bases: TGTGCCAGCAGCGCGAGGGGTTTGGGCACCGGGGAGCTGTTTTTT. This codes for CASSARGLGTGELFF.

This clone was seen once. The genes are TRBV11-2 and TRBJ1-1; D call uncertain. The CDR3 contains 14 residues. Looked up from germline, CDR1 is SGHAT and CDR2 is FQNNGV. V gave up 5 bases and J gave up 3 bases, with 13 bases separating them. For the CDR3, the DNA is TGTGCCAGCAGCCTCTATGCAGTCGACACTGAAGCTTTCTTT. Translation gives CASSLYAVDTEAFF.

This chain joins TRBV4-2 and TRBJ2-3; the D is unclear. V was pared by 0 bases and J by 4 bases, with 14 bases between. The CDR3 has 16 residues. CDR1 and CDR2 (germline): LGHNA, YNFKEQ. CDR3 bases: TGTGCCAGCAGCCAAGAGAGCGCCCGGCCCGCAGATACGCAGTATTTT. Amino acid sequence: CASSQESARPADTQYF.

The V and J genes are TRBV27 and TRBJ2-7; 7 bases are shared with TRBD1. Unmatched junction bases numbered 1, after V lost 3 bases and J lost 2 bases. The CDR3 sequence is 13 residues long. Germline V CDR1 and CDR2: MNHEY, SMNVEV (reference sequence). CDR3 DNA: TGTGCCAGCAGTTTGGGACAGACCTACGAGCAGTACTTC. Encoded protein: CASSLGQTYEQYF.

The genes are TRBV9 and TRBJ2-5, with 7 bases lining up with TRBD1. The J call is doubtful: the DNA matches TRBJ2-7 better. There are 15 residues in the CDR3. Germline assignment: CDR1 SGDLS and CDR2 YYNGEE. The CDR3: CASSESGQAGYEQYF. The CDR3 DNA is TGTGCCAGCAGCGAATCCGGACAGGCGGGCTACGAGCAGTACTTC.

The chain recombines TRBV25-1 with TRBJ2-7; weak D call: TRBD2 (7 bases). Germline assignment: CDR1 MGHDK and CDR2 SYGVNS. Trimming removed 8 bases at V and 12 bases at J, with 20 bases between. There are 12 residues in the CDR3. CDR3 bases: TGTGCCAGCGAGGGGGGGTGGGGCCTGACGTACTTC. Residues: CASEGGWGLTYF.

The V and J genes are TRBV11-3 and TRBJ1-5, with D possibly being TRBD1 (6 bases). Trimming took 3 bases from V and 1 from J, leaving 10 bases between them. There are 15 residues in the CDR3. Germline lookup yields CDR1 SGHNT and CDR2 YENEEA. CDR3 loop: CASSFRGESNQPQHF. The DNA for the CDR3 is TGTGCCAGCAGCTTTAGGGGGGAAAGCAATCAGCCCCAGCATTTT.

The gene calls are TRBV29-1 and TRBJ2-2; 10 nucleotides line up with TRBD1. The CDR3 loop spans 17 amino acids. Germline CDR1 SQVTM, CDR2 ANQGSEA. Unmatched junction bases numbered 12, after V lost 5 bases and J lost 3 bases. CDR3 DNA: TGCAGCGTTTGGGACAGGGGAACGGGTCTGGACACCGGGGAGCTGTTTTTT. Residues: CSVWDRGTGLDTGELFF.

The chain joins TRBV6-5 to TRBJ2-6, with unresolved D. The CDR3 runs 13 residues. CDR1 is MNHEY and CDR2 is SVGAGI in the germline V gene. V lost 2 bases, J lost 6 bases, and 5 bases lay in between. CDR3 sequence reads: CASSYGEANVLTF. The CDR3 DNA sequence: TGTGCCAGCAGTTACGGGGAGGCCAACGTCCTGACTTTC.

This clone was recorded only once. This sequence joins TRBV7-9 and TRBJ2-1; 7 bases match TRBD2. With V trimmed by 5 bases and J by 4 bases, 11 bases remained unmatched. CDR1 is SEHNR and CDR2 is FQNEAQ in the germline V gene (reference sequence). The CDR3 extends over 16 amino acids. In DNA form, the CDR3 reads TGTGCCAGCAGCCCATTACTAGCGAGTCCTTACAATGAGCAGTTCTTC. It encodes CASSPLLASPYNEQFF.

The chain joins TRBV27 to TRBJ2-2; no firm D call. Germline V CDR1 and CDR2: MNHEY, SMNVEV (reference sequence). There are 12 residues in the CDR3. The ends were cut back, 6 bases at V and 7 bases at J, with 9 bases in the middle. CDR3 bases: TGTGCCAGCAGCCCCGGCGGCGGGGAGCTGTTTTTT. It yields the protein CASSPGGGELFF.

This chain joins TRBV4-1 and TRBJ2-2; 9 bases match TRBD1. The V gene's germline CDR1 is MGHRA and CDR2 YSYEKL. CDR3 length equals 16 residues. J gave up 6 bases and V 0 bases, and 5 bases lay outside the gene matches. The chain's CDR3 is CASSQDPGQGAGELFF. Written as DNA, the CDR3 is TGCGCCAGCAGCCAAGATCCGGGACAGGGTGCCGGGGAGCTGTTTTTT.

The chain uses TRBV4-1 and TRBJ2-1, with a possible D match to TRBD2 (7 bases). CDR3 length: 17 residues. CDR1 and CDR2 (germline): MGHRA, YSYEKL. V was trimmed by 1 base and J by 8 bases, leaving 21 bases between them. The CDR3 DNA follows: TGCGCCAGCAGCCAAGGCTCGGGGGGCCCGATTTTTGATGAGCAGTTCTTC. Amino acid sequence: CASSQGSGGPIFDEQFF.

The chain joins TRBV25-1 to TRBJ2-7, with a tentative D call TRBD2 (7 bases). Trimming took off 4 bases at V and 3 bases at J, with 13 bases between the two ends. Germline assignment: CDR1 MGHDK and CDR2 SYGVNS. CDR3 length: 14 residues. Here the CDR3 reads CASSARGGFYEQYF. The CDR3 DNA sequence: TGTGCCAGCAGTGCCAGGGGAGGGTTCTACGAGCAGTACTTC.